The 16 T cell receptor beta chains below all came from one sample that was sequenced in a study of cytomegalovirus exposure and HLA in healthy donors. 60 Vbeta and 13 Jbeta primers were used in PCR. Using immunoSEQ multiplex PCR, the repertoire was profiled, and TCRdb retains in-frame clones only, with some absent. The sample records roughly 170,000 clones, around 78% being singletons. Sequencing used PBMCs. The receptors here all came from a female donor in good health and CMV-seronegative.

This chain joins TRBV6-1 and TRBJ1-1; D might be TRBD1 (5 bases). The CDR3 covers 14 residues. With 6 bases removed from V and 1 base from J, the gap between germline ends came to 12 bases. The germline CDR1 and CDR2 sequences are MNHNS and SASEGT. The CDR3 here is CASSQGLRNTEAFF. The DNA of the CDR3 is TGTGCCAGCAGCCAGGGACTTAGGAACACTGAAGCTTTCTTT.

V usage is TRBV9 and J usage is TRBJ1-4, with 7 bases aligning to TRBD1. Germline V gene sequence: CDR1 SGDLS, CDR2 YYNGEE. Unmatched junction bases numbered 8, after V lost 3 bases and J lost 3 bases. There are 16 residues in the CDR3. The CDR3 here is CASSGNRQGANEKLFF. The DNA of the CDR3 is TGTGCCAGCAGCGGAAATCGGCAGGGGGCTAATGAAAAACTGTTTTTT.

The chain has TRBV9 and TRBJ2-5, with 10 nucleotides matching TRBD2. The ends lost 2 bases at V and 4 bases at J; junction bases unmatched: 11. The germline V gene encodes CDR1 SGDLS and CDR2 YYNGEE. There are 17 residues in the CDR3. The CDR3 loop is CASSVSSSGSFLETQYF. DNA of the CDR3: TGTGCCAGCAGCGTTAGTTCTAGCGGGAGTTTTTTAGAGACCCAGTACTTC.

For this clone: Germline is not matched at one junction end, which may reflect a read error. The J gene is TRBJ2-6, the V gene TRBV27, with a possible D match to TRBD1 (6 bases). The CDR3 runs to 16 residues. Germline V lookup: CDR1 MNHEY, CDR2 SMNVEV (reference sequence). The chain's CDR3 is CASSLWPDVGANGLTF. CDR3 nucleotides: TGTGCCAGCAGTTTATGGCCGGACGTGGGGGCCAACGGCCTGACTTTC.

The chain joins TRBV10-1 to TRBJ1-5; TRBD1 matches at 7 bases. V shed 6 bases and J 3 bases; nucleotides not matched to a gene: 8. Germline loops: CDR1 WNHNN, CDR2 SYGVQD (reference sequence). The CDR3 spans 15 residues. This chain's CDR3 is CASRTTGETNQPQHF. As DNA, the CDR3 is TGCGCCAGCAGGACCACAGGGGAAACCAATCAGCCCCAGCATTTT.

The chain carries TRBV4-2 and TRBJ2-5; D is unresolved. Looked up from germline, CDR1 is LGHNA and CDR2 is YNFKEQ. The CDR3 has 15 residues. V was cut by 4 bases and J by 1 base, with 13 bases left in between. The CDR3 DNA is TGTGCCAGCAGCCGAGGAGAGCTGATCCAAGAGACCCAGTACTTC. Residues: CASSRGELIQETQYF.

In DNA, the CDR3 is TGTGCCAGCAGCTTAGCGGGGACTAGCCACTACAATGAGCAGTTCTTC. Protein sequence: CASSLAGTSHYNEQFF. The chain combines TRBV7-2 with TRBJ2-1; the match to TRBD2 covers 9 bases. V gave up 0 bases and J gave up 3 bases; unmatched junction bases: 3. Germline-derived CDR1 and CDR2 are SGHTA and FQGNSA. The CDR3 sequence is 16 residues long.

For the CDR3, the DNA is TGTGCCAGCAGACTTCTCAGGGCCGGGGAGCTGTTTTTT. Protein sequence: CASRLLRAGELFF. The rearrangement uses TRBV6-6 and TRBJ2-2, with D possibly matching TRBD1 (5 bases). Germline assignment: CDR1 MNHNY and CDR2 SVGAGI (reference sequence). The CDR3 has 13 amino acids. The V and J ends lost 6 bases and 6 bases respectively, with 11 bases between them.

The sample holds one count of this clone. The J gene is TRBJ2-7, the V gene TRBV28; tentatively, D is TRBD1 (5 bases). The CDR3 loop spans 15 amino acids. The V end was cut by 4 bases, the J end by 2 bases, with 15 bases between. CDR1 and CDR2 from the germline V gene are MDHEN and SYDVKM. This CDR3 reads CASSSFQGKPYEQYF. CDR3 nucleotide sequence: TGTGCCAGCAGTTCCTTCCAGGGAAAACCCTACGAGCAGTACTTC.

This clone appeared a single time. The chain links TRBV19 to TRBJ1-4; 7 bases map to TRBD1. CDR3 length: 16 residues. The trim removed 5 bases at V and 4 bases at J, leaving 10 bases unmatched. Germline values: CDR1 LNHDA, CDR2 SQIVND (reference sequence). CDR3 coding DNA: TGTGCCAGTAGTGAAGACAGGGCCCTAATTAATGAAAAACTGTTTTTT. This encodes CASSEDRALINEKLFF.

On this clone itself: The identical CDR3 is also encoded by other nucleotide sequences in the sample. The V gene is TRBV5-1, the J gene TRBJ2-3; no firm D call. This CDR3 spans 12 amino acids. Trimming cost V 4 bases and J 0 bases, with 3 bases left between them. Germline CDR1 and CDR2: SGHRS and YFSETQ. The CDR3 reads CASSLSTDTQYF. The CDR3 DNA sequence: TGCGCCAGCAGCCTTAGCACAGATACGCAGTATTTT.

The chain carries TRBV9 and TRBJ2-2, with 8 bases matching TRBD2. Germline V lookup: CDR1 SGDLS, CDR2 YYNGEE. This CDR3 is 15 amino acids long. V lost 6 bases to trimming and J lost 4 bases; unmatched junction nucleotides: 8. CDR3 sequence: CASTPLGLGTGELFF. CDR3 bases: TGTGCCAGCACCCCCTTGGGACTAGGCACCGGGGAGCTGTTTTTT.

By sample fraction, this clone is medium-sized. The CDR3 coding sequence is TGTGCCAGCAGCCACCGACAGGGGGCTACGCGAGAGACCCAGTACTTC. The encoded protein is CASSHRQGATRETQYF. This rearrangement joins TRBV7-6 to TRBJ2-5; 10 bases are shared with TRBD1. J gave up 4 bases and V 5 bases, and 10 bases lay outside the gene matches. The CDR3 is 16 amino acids. CDR1 is SGHVS and CDR2 is FNYEAQ in the germline V gene.

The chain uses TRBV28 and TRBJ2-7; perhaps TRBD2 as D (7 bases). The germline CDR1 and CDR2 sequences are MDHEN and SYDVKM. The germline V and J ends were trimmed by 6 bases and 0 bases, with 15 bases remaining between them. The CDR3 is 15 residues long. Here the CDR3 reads CASSPPGGVSYEQYF. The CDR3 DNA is TGTGCCAGCAGCCCCCCGGGGGGCGTCTCCTACGAGCAGTACTTC.

The CDR3 DNA sequence: TGCAGCGTCGGACAGCCTGATAGCACAGATACGCAGTATTTT. This gives the protein CSVGQPDSTDTQYF. The chain carries TRBV29-1 and TRBJ2-3; D is possibly TRBD1 (6 bases). Trimming pared 6 bases from V and 0 bases from J, leaving 13 bases between. Germline V gene sequence: CDR1 SQVTM, CDR2 ANQGSEA. This CDR3 is 14 amino acids long.

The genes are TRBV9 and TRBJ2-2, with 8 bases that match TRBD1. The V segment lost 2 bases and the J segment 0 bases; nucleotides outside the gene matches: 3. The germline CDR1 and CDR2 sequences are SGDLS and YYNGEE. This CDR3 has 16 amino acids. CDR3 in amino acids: CASSVDRDANTGELFF. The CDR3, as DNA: TGTGCCAGCAGCGTGGACAGGGATGCGAACACCGGGGAGCTGTTTTTT.